This T cell receptor beta chain was recorded in a study of OX40 agonist ivuxolimab in advanced cancers. Germline CDR1 and CDR2: MNHEY and SVGAGI. V lost 3 bases, J lost 7 bases, and 6 bases lay in between. The length of the CDR3 is 11 residues. Method: immunoSEQ multiplex PCR; TCRdb's copy keeps in-frame clones and lacks some. The profile shows around 26,000 clones, around 81% of them singletons. The sequenced sample was CD4+ or CD8+ T cells sorted from blood, obtained in a trial of the OX40 agonist ivuxolimab. The sequence derives from an adult with an advanced solid tumor such as melanoma, head and neck, liver or kidney cancer. The J gene is TRBJ2-5, the V gene TRBV6-5; no clear D. The CDR3 nucleotides read TGTGCCAGCAGTTATTCGGGGACCCAGTACTTC. As protein: CASSYSGTQYF.